The T cell receptor (beta chain) described here comes from a study of T-cell memory formation after mild COVID-19. Findings of the study overall: CD4/CD8 balance characterized clones contracting day 15 to 85, and CD4+ skew characterized later expanders. Some SARS-CoV-2-responding clones were already detected in memory before infection. Mainly CM and EM harbored the contracting CD4+ clones; mainly EMRA harbored the CD8+ ones.

CDR3 size: 16 residues. Trimming pared 4 bases from V and 4 bases from J, leaving 15 bases between. Germline assignment: CDR1 SGHRS and CDR2 YFSETQ. TCRdb re-called the 5' RACE reads through MiXCR, storing one row per CDR3 protein. This table has 400,000 to 500,000 distinct CDR3 sequences, 24% appearing once. This clonotype was found a few times. The antigen remains unidentified. The chain uses TRBV5-1 and TRBJ1-6; D call uncertain. The TCR comes from an adult woman who had mild COVID-19 (a few samples of this study predate the infection). Cell type and time point are not known. Sequencing was carried out using PBMCs or a T cell subset sorted from them (not recorded which). CDR3 DNA: TGCGCCAGCAGCGAGTGGGCTGCCGGATATAATTCACCCCTCCACTTT. Translated, it gives CASSEWAAGYNSPLHF.